Each of the 20 T cell receptor beta chains below was sequenced from the same sample in a study of blood T cell repertoires in COVID-19. Repertoires were generated with immunoSEQ multiplex PCR, while TCRdb's copy carries only in-frame clones and drops some. Of 200,000 to 250,000 clones in the sample, about four fifths are singletons; the top ten hold less than 3.5%. Sequencing used peripheral blood. Receptors were obtained from a woman between 18 and 29 years old with acute or convalescent COVID-19.

The CDR3 loop is CASSGDRFEAFF. CDR3 nucleotide sequence: TGTGCCAGCAGCGGGGACAGGTTTGAAGCTTTCTTT. This chain uses TRBV9 with TRBJ1-1; 8 bases line up with TRBD1. This CDR3 contains 12 residues. V trimming: 3 bases; J trimming: 7 bases; junction bases outside the gene matches: 2. Germline V gene lookup returns CDR1 SGDLS and CDR2 YYNGEE.

The chain carries TRBV4-3 and TRBJ1-1; D may be TRBD1 (6 bases). Germline loops: CDR1 LGHNA, CDR2 YSLEER. The ends were cut back, 3 bases at V and 8 bases at J, with 19 bases in the middle. The CDR3 is 15 amino acids. The CDR3 sequence is CASSQNQGHLNEAFF. Here the CDR3 DNA reads TGCGCCAGCAGCCAGAACCAGGGACATTTGAACGAAGCTTTCTTT.

This clone was seen a single time. This chain links TRBV6-2 or TRBV6-3 with TRBJ1-1; D not resolved. Per the germline V gene, CDR1 is MNHEY and CDR2 is SVGEGT. This CDR3 has 13 residues. Trimming left V 2 bases short and J 1 base short, with 5 bases between. The CDR3 loop is CASSYVANTEAFF. CDR3 coding DNA: TGTGCCAGCAGTTACGTAGCGAACACTGAAGCTTTCTTT.

The rearrangement uses TRBV15 and TRBJ1-5; 7 bases agree with TRBD1. V was pared by 5 bases and J by 0 bases, with 4 bases of the junction left unmatched. Germline assignment: CDR1 LNHNV and CDR2 YYDKDF (reference sequence). The CDR3 runs 15 residues. The DNA for the CDR3 is TGTGCCACCAGCGACAGGGCCAATAGCAATCAGCCCCAGCATTTT. The encoded protein is CATSDRANSNQPQHF. The full variable domain, in which reference TRBV15 and TRBJ1-5 provide the parts outside the CDR3, is DAMVIQNPRYQVTQFGKPVTLSCSQTLNHNVMYWYQQKSSQAPKLLFHYYDKDFNNEADTPDNFQSRRPNTSFCFLDIRSPGLGDTAMYLCATSDRANSNQPQHFGDGTRLSIL.

The chain recombines TRBV27 with TRBJ2-4; no reliable D call. The V and J ends lost 4 bases and 3 bases respectively, with 22 bases between them. Germline V gene sequence: CDR1 MNHEY, CDR2 SMNVEV (reference sequence). The length of the CDR3 is 18 residues. CDR3 in DNA: TGTGCCAGCAGTTCCTTCCCACAACTTACTACGTACAAAAACATTCAGTACTTC. Residues: CASSSFPQLTTYKNIQYF.

This clone was seen a handful of times. The chain employs TRBV5-8 and TRBJ2-7; no clear D. The V gene's germline CDR1 is SGHTS and CDR2 YDEGEE. Trimming took 4 bases from V and 9 from J, leaving 11 bases between them. CDR3 length equals 11 residues. CDR3 amino acids: CASSRPSVQYF. The CDR3 region has the DNA TGTGCCAGCAGCCGCCCTAGTGTGCAGTACTTC.

This chain joins TRBV6-5 and TRBJ1-2; D not certain. Germline V gives CDR1 MNHEY, CDR2 SVGAGI. This CDR3 contains 13 residues. V was clipped by 2 bases and J by 2 bases, with 6 bases between them. CDR3 nucleotides: TGTGCCAGCAGTTACGAGGTCAACTATGGCTACACCTTC. The encoded protein is CASSYEVNYGYTF.

This rearrangement joins TRBV5-5 to TRBJ2-1; TRBD2 agrees at 9 bases. With 4 bases clipped from V and 5 bases from J, the junction kept 10 bases outside the gene matches. Looked up from germline, CDR1 is SGHKS and CDR2 is YYEKEE (reference sequence). The CDR3 is 16 amino acids. CDR3 amino acids: CASSPRTSALDNEQFF. CDR3 coding DNA: TGTGCCAGCAGCCCGAGGACTAGCGCGCTCGACAATGAGCAGTTCTTC. Based on the CDR3 plus reference TRBV5-5 and TRBJ2-1, the full variable domain is DAGVTQSPTHLIKTRGQQVTLRCSPISGHKSVSWYQQVLGQGPQFIFQYYEKEERGRGNFPDRFSARQFPNYSSELNVNALLLGDSALYLCASSPRTSALDNEQFFGPGTRLTVL.

V and J are TRBV28 and TRBJ1-6; tentatively, D is TRBD1 (6 bases). The germline gives CDR1 MDHEN, CDR2 SYDVKM. This CDR3 has 13 residues. Trimming took off 7 bases at V and 6 bases at J, with 10 bases between the two ends. CDR3 sequence reads: CASTTGVNSPLHF. The CDR3 DNA reads TGTGCCAGCACGACAGGAGTTAATTCACCCCTCCACTTT. Looking up the rest from reference TRBV28 and TRBJ1-6 gives the full variable domain: DVKVTQSSRYLVKRTGEKVFLECVQDMDHENMFWYRQDPGLGLRLIYFSYDVKMKEKGDIPEGYSVSREKKERFSLILESASTNQTSMYLCASTTGVNSPLHFGNGTRLTVT.

V usage is TRBV6-2 or TRBV6-3 and J usage is TRBJ2-2; 10 nucleotides match TRBD1. This CDR3 contains 16 residues. V was pared by 3 bases and J by 4 bases, with 5 bases of the junction left unmatched. Germline CDR1 reads MNHEY; CDR2 reads SVGEGT. The CDR3 nucleotides are TGTGCCAGCAGTTATACGACAGGGGGCCTCACCGGGGAGCTGTTTTTT. Its protein product is CASSYTTGGLTGELFF.

The chain has TRBV5-1 and TRBJ2-1; D possibly corresponds to TRBD2 (6 bases). V lost 0 bases and J 4 bases, leaving 11 bases between the germline ends. The CDR3 has 15 amino acids. CDR1 and CDR2 from the germline V gene are SGHRS and YFSETQ. The CDR3 DNA is TGCGCCAGCAGCTTGGCCGGGGGACTGTACAATGAGCAGTTCTTC. It translates to CASSLAGGLYNEQFF.

The V call is TRBV29-1, the J call TRBJ2-6; TRBD2 matches 7 bases. The V gene end was trimmed by 2 bases and the J gene end by 4 bases; junction bases not matched to a gene: 2. CDR1 SQVTM and CDR2 ANQGSEA come from the germline V gene. The CDR3 is 14 residues long. The CDR3 DNA is TGCAGCGTTGAAAGACTAGCCGGGGCCAACGTCCTGACTTTC. Translating it yields CSVERLAGANVLTF.

J is TRBJ1-2 and V is TRBV20-1, with no clear D. With 6 bases removed from V and 3 bases from J, the gap between germline ends came to 8 bases. Germline values: CDR1 DFQATT, CDR2 SNEGSKA (reference sequence). The CDR3 loop spans 11 amino acids. CDR3 coding DNA: TGCAGTGCCACAGTTGACTATGGCTACACCTTC. This sequence encodes CSATVDYGYTF.

V gene TRBV28 combines with J gene TRBJ2-7; perhaps TRBD1 as D (7 bases). Trimming took 0 bases from V and 0 from J, leaving 15 bases between them. CDR1 MDHEN and CDR2 SYDVKM come from the germline V gene. The CDR3 runs to 17 residues. The CDR3 nucleotides are TGTGCCAGCAGTTTATGGGGGGGCAGGGGGAGCTCCTACGAGCAGTACTTC. It encodes CASSLWGGRGSSYEQYF.

This clone has only a few counts. The chain joins TRBV20-1 to TRBJ2-7, with D possibly TRBD2 on 5 matching bases. This CDR3 has 15 amino acids. Germline V gene sequence: CDR1 DFQATT, CDR2 SNEGSKA (reference sequence). Between the trimmed V and J ends, which lost 3 bases and 0 bases, there was a span of 15 bases. The CDR3 region has the DNA TGCAGTGCTAGTATTTCGCGGGTGAGCTCCTACGAGCAGTACTTC. Its protein is CSASISRVSSYEQYF.

In this sample, this clone turned up a few times. This chain links TRBV28 with TRBJ2-7, with 11 positions matching TRBD2. Germline V lookup: CDR1 MDHEN, CDR2 SYDVKM. V gave up 1 base and J gave up 4 bases; unmatched junction bases: 3. The CDR3 contains 15 residues. Written as DNA, the CDR3 is TGTGCCAGCAGTTTATTCACTAGCGGGAGTTACGAGCAGTACTTC. It encodes CASSLFTSGSYEQYF.

The V gene is TRBV27, the J gene TRBJ2-3, with a weak D call TRBD2 (5 bases). V lost 0 bases, J lost 2 bases, and 9 bases lay in between. Germline lookup yields CDR1 MNHEY and CDR2 SMNVEV (reference sequence). The CDR3 length is 15 residues. The DNA of the CDR3 is TGTGCCAGCAGTTTATCCACTAGTTCCACAGATACGCAGTATTTT. Encoded protein: CASSLSTSSTDTQYF.

The genes are TRBV24-1 and TRBJ2-1, with 10 positions matching TRBD2. V was clipped by 9 bases and J by 8 bases; unmatched bases: 9. Germline CDR1 and CDR2: KGHDR and SFDVKD. The CDR3 contains 14 residues. CDR3 DNA sequence: TGTGCCACCCAAGGGCTAGCGGGAGTCCATGAGCAGTTCTTC. This encodes CATQGLAGVHEQFF.

The chain couples TRBV12-5 to TRBJ1-1, with unresolved D. The V gene lost 6 bases and the J gene lost 1 base, with 9 bases spanning the gap. Per germline, CDR1 LGHNT and CDR2 FRNRAP. This CDR3 has 13 amino acids. The CDR3 region has the DNA TGTGCTAGTGGCCCGGAGCCGAACACTGAAGCTTTCTTT. It specifies CASGPEPNTEAFF.

CDR3 coding DNA: TGTGCCAGCAGCGTAGCTTCCGCTAGCGGGGTCTACGAGCAGTACTTC. Translated, it gives CASSVASASGVYEQYF. J is TRBJ2-7 and V is TRBV9; 9 bases match TRBD2. CDR3 length: 16 amino acids. From germline, CDR1 is SGDLS and CDR2 YYNGEE. The ends lost 0 bases at V and 3 bases at J; junction bases unmatched: 7.